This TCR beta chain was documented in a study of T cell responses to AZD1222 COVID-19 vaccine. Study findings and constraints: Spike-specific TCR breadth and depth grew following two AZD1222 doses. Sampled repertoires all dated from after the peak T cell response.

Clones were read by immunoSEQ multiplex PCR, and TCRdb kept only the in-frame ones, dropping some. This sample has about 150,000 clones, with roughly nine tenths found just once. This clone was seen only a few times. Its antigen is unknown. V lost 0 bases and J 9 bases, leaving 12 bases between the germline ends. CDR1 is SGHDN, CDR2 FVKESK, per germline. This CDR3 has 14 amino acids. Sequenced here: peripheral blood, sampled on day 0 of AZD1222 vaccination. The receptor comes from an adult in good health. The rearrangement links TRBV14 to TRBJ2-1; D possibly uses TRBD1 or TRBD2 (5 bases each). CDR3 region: CASSQDRVGAEQFF. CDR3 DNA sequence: TGTGCCAGCAGCCAAGATCGCGTCGGGGCTGAGCAGTTCTTC.